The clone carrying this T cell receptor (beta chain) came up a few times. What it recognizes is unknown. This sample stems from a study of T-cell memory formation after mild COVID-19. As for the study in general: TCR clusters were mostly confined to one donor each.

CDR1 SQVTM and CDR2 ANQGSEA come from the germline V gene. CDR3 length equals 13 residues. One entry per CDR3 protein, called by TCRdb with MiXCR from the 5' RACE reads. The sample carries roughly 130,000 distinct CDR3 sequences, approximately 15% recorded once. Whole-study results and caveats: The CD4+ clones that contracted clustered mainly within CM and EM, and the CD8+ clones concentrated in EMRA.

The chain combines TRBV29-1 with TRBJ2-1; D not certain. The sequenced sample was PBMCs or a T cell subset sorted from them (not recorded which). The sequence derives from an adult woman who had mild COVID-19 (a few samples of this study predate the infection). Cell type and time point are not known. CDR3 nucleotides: TGCAGTGTCATCTACCCTGGGGACAATGAGCAGTTCTTC. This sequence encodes CSVIYPGDNEQFF.